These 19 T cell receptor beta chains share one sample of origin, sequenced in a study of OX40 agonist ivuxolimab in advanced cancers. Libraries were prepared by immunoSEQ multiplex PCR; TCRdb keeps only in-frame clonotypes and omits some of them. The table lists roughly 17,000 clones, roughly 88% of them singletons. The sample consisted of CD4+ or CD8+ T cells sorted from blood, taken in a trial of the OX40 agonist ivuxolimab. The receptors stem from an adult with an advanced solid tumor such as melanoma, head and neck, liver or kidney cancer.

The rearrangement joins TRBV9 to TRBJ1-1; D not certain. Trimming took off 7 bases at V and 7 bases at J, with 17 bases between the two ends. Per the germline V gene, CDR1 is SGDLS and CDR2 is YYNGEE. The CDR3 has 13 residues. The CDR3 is CASGLEGRGEAFF. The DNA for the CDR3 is TGTGCCAGCGGGCTTGAAGGGAGAGGTGAAGCTTTCTTT.

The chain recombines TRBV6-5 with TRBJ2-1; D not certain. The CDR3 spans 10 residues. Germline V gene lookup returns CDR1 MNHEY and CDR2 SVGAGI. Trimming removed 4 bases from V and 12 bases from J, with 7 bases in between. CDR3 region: CASSWPRQFF. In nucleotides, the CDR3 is TGTGCCAGCAGTTGGCCAAGGCAGTTCTTC.

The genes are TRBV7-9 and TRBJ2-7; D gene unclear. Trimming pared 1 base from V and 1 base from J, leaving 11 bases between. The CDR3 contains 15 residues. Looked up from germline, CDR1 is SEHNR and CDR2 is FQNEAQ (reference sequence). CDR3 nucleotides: TGTGCCAGCAGCTTAGGAGACCTCCGGTCCTACGAGCAGTACTTC. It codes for CASSLGDLRSYEQYF. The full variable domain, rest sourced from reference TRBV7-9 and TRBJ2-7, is DTGVSQNPRHKITKRGQNVTFRCDPISEHNRLYWYRQTLGQGPEFLTYFQNEAQLEKSRLLSDRFSAERPKGSFSTLEIQRTEQGDSAMYLCASSLGDLRSYEQYFGPGTRLTVT.

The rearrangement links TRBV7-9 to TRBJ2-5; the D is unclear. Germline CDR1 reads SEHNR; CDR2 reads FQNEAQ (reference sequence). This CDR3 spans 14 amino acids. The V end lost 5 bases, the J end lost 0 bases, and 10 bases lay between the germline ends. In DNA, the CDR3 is TGTGCCAGCAGCCTCGGACCACACCAAGAGACCCAGTACTTC. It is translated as CASSLGPHQETQYF. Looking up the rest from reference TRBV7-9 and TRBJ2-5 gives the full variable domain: DTGVSQNPRHKITKRGQNVTFRCDPISEHNRLYWYRQTLGQGPEFLTYFQNEAQLEKSRLLSDRFSAERPKGSFSTLEIQRTEQGDSAMYLCASSLGPHQETQYFGPGTRLLVL.

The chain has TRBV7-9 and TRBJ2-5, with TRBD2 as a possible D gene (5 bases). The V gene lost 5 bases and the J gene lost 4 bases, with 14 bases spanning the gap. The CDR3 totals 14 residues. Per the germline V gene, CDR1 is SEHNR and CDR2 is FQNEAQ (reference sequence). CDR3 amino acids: CASSRTLAPETQYF. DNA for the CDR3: TGTGCCAGCAGCCGAACTCTAGCCCCAGAGACCCAGTACTTC.

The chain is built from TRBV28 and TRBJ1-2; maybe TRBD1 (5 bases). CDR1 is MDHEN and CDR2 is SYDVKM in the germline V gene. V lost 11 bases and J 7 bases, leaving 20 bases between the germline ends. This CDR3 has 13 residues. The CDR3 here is CAEGQGRGSGYTF. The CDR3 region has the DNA TGTGCCGAGGGCCAGGGACGCGGTTCTGGCTACACCTTC.

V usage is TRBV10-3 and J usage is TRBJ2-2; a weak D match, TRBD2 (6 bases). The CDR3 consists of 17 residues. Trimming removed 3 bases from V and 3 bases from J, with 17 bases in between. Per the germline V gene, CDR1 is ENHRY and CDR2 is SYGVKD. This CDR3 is CAISEGAERADTGELFF. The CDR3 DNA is TGTGCCATCAGTGAAGGAGCGGAGCGGGCGGACACCGGGGAGCTGTTTTTT.

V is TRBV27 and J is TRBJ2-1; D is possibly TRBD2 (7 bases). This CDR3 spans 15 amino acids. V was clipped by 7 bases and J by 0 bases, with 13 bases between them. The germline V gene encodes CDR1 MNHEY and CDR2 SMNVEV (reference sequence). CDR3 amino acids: CASMRGRSSYNEQFF. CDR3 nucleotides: TGTGCCAGCATGCGGGGGCGGTCCTCCTACAATGAGCAGTTCTTC.

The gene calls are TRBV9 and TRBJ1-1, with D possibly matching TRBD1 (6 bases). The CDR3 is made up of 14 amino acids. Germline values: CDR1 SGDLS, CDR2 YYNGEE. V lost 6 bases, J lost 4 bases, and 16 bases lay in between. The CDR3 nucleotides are TGTGCCAGCACCGCCACAGGGTCGGGCACTGAAGCTTTCTTT. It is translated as CASTATGSGTEAFF.

CDR3 residues: CASSIPRQANQPQHF. DNA for the CDR3: TGTGCCAGTAGTATTCCGAGGCAGGCGAATCAGCCCCAGCATTTT. The chain combines TRBV19 with TRBJ1-5; D is unclear. V lost 3 bases and J 4 bases, leaving 13 bases between the germline ends. The CDR3 loop spans 15 amino acids. The germline CDR1 and CDR2 sequences are LNHDA and SQIVND (reference sequence).

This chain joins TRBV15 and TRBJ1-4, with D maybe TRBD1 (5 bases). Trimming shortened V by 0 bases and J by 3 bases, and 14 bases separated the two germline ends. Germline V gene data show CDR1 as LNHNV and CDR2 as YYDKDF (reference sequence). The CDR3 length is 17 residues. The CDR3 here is CATSREKGVRANEKLFF. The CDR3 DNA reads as TGTGCCACCAGCAGAGAAAAGGGAGTCAGGGCTAATGAAAAACTGTTTTTT.

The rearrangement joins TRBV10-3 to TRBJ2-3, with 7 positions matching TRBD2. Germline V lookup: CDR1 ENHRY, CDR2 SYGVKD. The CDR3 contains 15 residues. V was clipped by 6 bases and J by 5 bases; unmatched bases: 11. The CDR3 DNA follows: TGTGCCATCAGCCCGGGGCTGCGGGAGATAGATACGCAGTATTTT. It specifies CAISPGLREIDTQYF.

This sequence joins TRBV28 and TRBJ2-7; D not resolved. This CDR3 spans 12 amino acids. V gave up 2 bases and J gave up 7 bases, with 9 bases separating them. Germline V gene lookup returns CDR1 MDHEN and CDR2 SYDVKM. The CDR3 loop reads CASSLARLEQYF. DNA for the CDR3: TGTGCCAGCAGTTTAGCCAGGCTTGAGCAGTACTTC. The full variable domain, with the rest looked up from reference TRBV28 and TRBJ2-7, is DVKVTQSSRYLVKRTGEKVFLECVQDMDHENMFWYRQDPGLGLRLIYFSYDVKMKEKGDIPEGYSVSREKKERFSLILESASTNQTSMYLCASSLARLEQYFGPGTRLTVT.

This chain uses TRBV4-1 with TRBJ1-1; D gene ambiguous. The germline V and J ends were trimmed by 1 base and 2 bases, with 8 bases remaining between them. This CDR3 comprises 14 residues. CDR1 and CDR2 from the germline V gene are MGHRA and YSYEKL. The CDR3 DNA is TGCGCCAGCAGCCAAGGTGGGGTTAACACTGAAGCTTTCTTT. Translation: CASSQGGVNTEAFF.

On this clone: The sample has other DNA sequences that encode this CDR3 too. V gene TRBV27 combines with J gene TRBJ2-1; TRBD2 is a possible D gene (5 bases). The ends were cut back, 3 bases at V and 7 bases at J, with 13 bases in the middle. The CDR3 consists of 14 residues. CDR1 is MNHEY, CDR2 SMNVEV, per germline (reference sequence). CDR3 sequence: CASSLASGRNEQFF. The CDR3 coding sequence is TGTGCCAGCAGTTTGGCTAGTGGGAGAAATGAGCAGTTCTTC.

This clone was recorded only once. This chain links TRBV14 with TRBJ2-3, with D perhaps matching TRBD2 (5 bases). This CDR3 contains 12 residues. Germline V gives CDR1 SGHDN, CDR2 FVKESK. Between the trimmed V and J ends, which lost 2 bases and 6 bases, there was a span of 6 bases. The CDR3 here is CASSQPGDTQYF. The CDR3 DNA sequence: TGTGCCAGCAGCCAACCGGGGGATACGCAGTATTTT.

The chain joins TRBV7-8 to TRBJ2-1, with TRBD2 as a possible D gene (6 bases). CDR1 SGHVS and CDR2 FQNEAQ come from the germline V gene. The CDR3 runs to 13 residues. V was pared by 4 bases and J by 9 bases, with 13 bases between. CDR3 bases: TGTGCCAGCAGCTATAATAGCGGAGGTGAGCAGTTCTTC. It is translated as CASSYNSGGEQFF.

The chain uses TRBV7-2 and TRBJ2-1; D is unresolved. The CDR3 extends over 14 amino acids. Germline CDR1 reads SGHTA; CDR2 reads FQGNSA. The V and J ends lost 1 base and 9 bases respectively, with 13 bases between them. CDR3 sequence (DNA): TGTGCCAGCAGCTTAGTGGCACTACGCAGTGAGCAGTTCTTC. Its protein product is CASSLVALRSEQFF.

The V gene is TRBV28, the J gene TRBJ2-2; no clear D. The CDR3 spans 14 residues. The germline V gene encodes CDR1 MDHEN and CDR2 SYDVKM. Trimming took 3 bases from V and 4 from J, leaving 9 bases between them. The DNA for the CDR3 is TGTGCCAGCAGTTTTCAAGCCTTCACCGGGGAGCTGTTTTTT. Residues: CASSFQAFTGELFF.